These 29 T cell receptor beta chains were sequenced from one sample in a study of blood T cells in healthy people across ages. It was with a sample-barcoded 5' primer and a J-beta primer mix that a second PCR of about 6 to 12 cycles was run. TCRdb used MiXCR to reprocess the 5' RACE reads, holding one entry per CDR3 protein. The sample records more than 1.4 million distinct CDR3 sequences, about 40% being singletons. Sequencing was done on a sample of blood. These receptors were taken from a woman aged 18-30 years in good health.

This clonotype was recorded a few times. The gene calls are TRBV27 and TRBJ2-1, with 8 bases fitting TRBD1. V lost 8 bases to trimming and J lost 6 bases; unmatched junction nucleotides: 9. Germline V gene lookup returns CDR1 MNHEY and CDR2 SMNVEV (reference sequence). The CDR3 contains 14 residues. This CDR3 reads CASPFQGARNEQFF. CDR3 nucleotide sequence: TGTGCCAGCCCGTTTCAGGGGGCGCGCAATGAGCAGTTCTTC.

The chain has TRBV15 and TRBJ2-3, with D tentatively TRBD1 or TRBD2 (7 bases each). The CDR3 runs to 15 residues. Deletions cut 8 bases from V and 2 bases from J, with 17 bases between. The germline V gene has CDR1 LNHNV and CDR2 YYDKDF (reference sequence). The CDR3 nucleotides read TGTGCCACCTCCTCGGGGGGACAGAACACAGATACGCAGTATTTT. Its translation is CATSSGGQNTDTQYF.

The genes are TRBV5-1 and TRBJ2-4; D is uncertain. V gave up 4 bases and J gave up 13 bases, with 18 bases separating them. CDR3 length: 13 residues. Germline V CDR1 and CDR2: SGHRS, YFSETQ. The chain's CDR3 is CASSPQHDNEQYF. CDR3 sequence (DNA): TGCGCCAGCAGCCCACAACACGACAATGAGCAGTACTTC.

This chain uses TRBV2 with TRBJ1-5; tentative D call: TRBD1 (6 bases). Trimming left V 4 bases short and J 1 base short, with 11 bases between. Germline CDR1 reads SNHLY; CDR2 reads FYNNEI. The CDR3 sequence is 15 residues long. Written as DNA, the CDR3 is TGTGCCAGCAGTGCGGGACAATTCAGCAATCAGCCCCAGCATTTT. Encoded protein: CASSAGQFSNQPQHF.

This clonotype was seen more than once but under ten times. Given a much more abundant clone one base away, this may be a read error. The rearrangement uses TRBV11-2 and TRBJ2-1; TRBD2 aligns across 11 bases. The J call is in doubt because the DNA end fits TRBJ2-7 better. Per germline, CDR1 SGHAT and CDR2 FQNNGV. The length of the CDR3 is 17 residues. As DNA, the CDR3 is TGTGCCAGCAGCTCTCCTACTAGCGGGAGTTCCTACAATGAGCAGTACTTC. It encodes CASSSPTSGSSYNEQYF.

The chain couples TRBV18 to TRBJ2-1; weak D call: TRBD2 (6 bases). The CDR3 length is 16 residues. Trimming shortened V by 0 bases and J by 2 bases, and 11 bases separated the two germline ends. The germline V gene encodes CDR1 KGHSH and CDR2 LQKENI. DNA of the CDR3: TGTGCCAGCTCACCACCTGGGCGGGGCGCCTACAATGAGCAGTTCTTC. It translates to CASSPPGRGAYNEQFF.

CDR3 in DNA: TGTGCCAGCAGCTTGGAATTTGGGACAGATGATCAGCCCCAGCATTTT. This codes for CASSLEFGTDDQPQHF. The chain employs TRBV5-8 and TRBJ1-5; TRBD1 agrees at 7 bases. The V gene end was trimmed by 0 bases and the J gene end by 5 bases; junction bases not matched to a gene: 8. This CDR3 comprises 16 residues. The germline CDR1 and CDR2 sequences are SGHTS and YDEGEE.

The sample holds a few counts of this clonotype. J is TRBJ2-7 and V is TRBV28; the D call may be TRBD1 or TRBD2 (6 bases each). CDR1 and CDR2 (germline): MDHEN, SYDVKM. The V and J ends lost 8 bases and 0 bases respectively, with 17 bases between them. The CDR3 extends over 15 amino acids. The CDR3 DNA is TGTGCCAGCGCATTGGGGGCGGGGAGCTCCTACGAGCAGTACTTC. Translating it yields CASALGAGSSYEQYF.

The CDR3: CASSLYGIGAYEQYF. DNA for the CDR3: TGTGCCAGCAGTTTATACGGGATAGGGGCCTACGAGCAGTACTTC. The chain uses TRBV27 and TRBJ2-5, with D perhaps matching TRBD1 or TRBD2 (5 bases each). The end of the DNA fits TRBJ2-7 better, so the J call may be wrong. CDR1 and CDR2 (germline): MNHEY, SMNVEV (reference sequence). CDR3 length: 15 amino acids.

This clonotype was counted only a few times. The chain has TRBV4-2 and TRBJ2-7, with D perhaps matching TRBD1 or TRBD2 (5 bases each). Germline V gives CDR1 LGHNA, CDR2 YNFKEQ. V shed 1 base and J shed 1 base, with 8 bases lying between them. The CDR3 contains 14 residues. DNA for the CDR3: TGTGCCAGCAGCCAAGCTGAGGGGTCCTACGAGCAGTACTTC. It encodes CASSQAEGSYEQYF.

This chain joins TRBV7-9 and TRBJ2-1, with D uncertain. Trimming stripped 0 bases from V and 2 bases from J, with 5 bases between. CDR1 is SEHNR, CDR2 FQNEAQ, per germline (reference sequence). The CDR3 extends over 14 amino acids. CDR3 amino acids: CASSLADTYNEQFF. CDR3 DNA sequence: TGTGCCAGCAGCTTAGCGGATACCTACAATGAGCAGTTCTTC.

The chain is built from TRBV27 and TRBJ2-5; possible D gene TRBD2, 7 bases. The ends were cut back, 1 base at V and 11 bases at J, with 23 bases in the middle. The CDR3 is 16 residues long. Per the germline V gene, CDR1 is MNHEY and CDR2 is SMNVEV (reference sequence). The CDR3 sequence is CASSLWGGSGYNEQYF. CDR3 DNA sequence: TGTGCCAGCAGTTTATGGGGGGGCAGCGGATACAATGAGCAGTACTTC.

V is TRBV10-3 and J is TRBJ2-2; 10 bases are a match to TRBD2. CDR3 length: 15 amino acids. The germline CDR1 and CDR2 sequences are ENHRY and SYGVKD. With V trimmed by 4 bases and J by 4 bases, 3 bases remained unmatched. CDR3 bases: TGTGCCATCAGTGGGACTAGCGGTTTCACCGGGGAGCTGTTTTTT. Protein product: CAISGTSGFTGELFF.

This clonotype came up once. The chain combines TRBV2 with TRBJ2-1; a possible D gene is TRBD2 (5 bases). With 7 bases removed from V and 7 bases from J, the gap between germline ends came to 8 bases. Germline values: CDR1 SNHLY, CDR2 FYNNEI. The CDR3 sequence is 11 residues long. CDR3 sequence reads: CASKLVNEQFF. Here the CDR3 DNA reads TGTGCCAGCAAACTAGTTAATGAGCAGTTCTTC.

V usage is TRBV5-6 and J usage is TRBJ2-7; possibly TRBD1 or TRBD2 for D (6 bases each). From germline, CDR1 is SGHDT and CDR2 YYEEEE. This CDR3 is 19 amino acids long. Trimming took off 3 bases at V and 0 bases at J, with 25 bases between the two ends. The CDR3 nucleotides are TGTGCCAGCAGCTCGCTCGGAGGGGTCCCCGGGACAAACTCCTACGAGCAGTACTTC. Translated: CASSSLGGVPGTNSYEQYF.

The chain combines TRBV4-3 with TRBJ2-1; D is undetermined. CDR1 LGHNA and CDR2 YSLEER come from the germline V gene. V was clipped by 1 base and J by 4 bases, with 8 bases between them. This CDR3 contains 14 residues. The CDR3 loop is CASSQGEAYNEQFF. CDR3 DNA sequence: TGCGCCAGCAGCCAAGGTGAAGCGTACAATGAGCAGTTCTTC.

V usage is TRBV7-9 and J usage is TRBJ1-2; D not resolved. Germline CDR1 SEHNR, CDR2 FQNEAQ (reference sequence). The CDR3 runs 12 residues. V was cut by 8 bases and J by 8 bases, with 15 bases left in between. CDR3 region: CASAWAGGGYTF. The CDR3 nucleotides are TGTGCCAGCGCTTGGGCAGGAGGAGGCTACACCTTC.

The table lists this clonotype with a few counts. This chain links TRBV29-1 with TRBJ2-3, with TRBD1 matching over 9 bases. V dropped 3 bases and J dropped 5; count of bases not matched to a gene: 6. CDR3 length: 14 residues. Per the germline V gene, CDR1 is SQVTM and CDR2 is ANQGSEA. The CDR3 coding sequence is TGCAGCGTTGACGACGGACAGGGGAAAGATACGCAGTATTTT. Translation: CSVDDGQGKDTQYF.

This clonotype showed up many times. The rearrangement joins TRBV29-1 to TRBJ2-7, with TRBD1 as a possible D gene (5 bases). Trimming removed 6 bases from V and 2 bases from J, with 20 bases in between. Germline V lookup: CDR1 SQVTM, CDR2 ANQGSEA. The CDR3 is 15 amino acids. This chain's CDR3 is CSVDGVGAGTYEQYF. The CDR3 DNA follows: TGCAGCGTCGACGGAGTTGGGGCAGGAACCTACGAGCAGTACTTC.

This clonotype was found a few times. The J gene is TRBJ2-1, the V gene TRBV4-1; D not certain. The CDR3 covers 16 residues. CDR1 is MGHRA, CDR2 YSYEKL, per germline. V lost 0 bases and J lost 5, with 14 bases in between. CDR3 amino acids: CASSQEQLSLHNEQFF. The CDR3 DNA reads TGCGCCAGCAGCCAAGAGCAACTTAGCCTCCACAATGAGCAGTTCTTC.

This clonotype was detected only a few times. The V call is TRBV12-3 or TRBV12-4, the J call TRBJ2-3; D call uncertain. The CDR3 loop spans 14 amino acids. Trimming took 6 bases from V and 0 from J, leaving 10 bases between them. The CDR3 region is CASSIRRSTDTQYF. CDR3 nucleotide sequence: TGTGCCAGCAGCATACGGCGGAGCACAGATACGCAGTATTTT.

Details on this clonotype: An end of the junction differs from the germline gene, which may be a read error. The rearrangement uses TRBV11-2 and TRBJ2-1; TRBD2 agrees at 8 bases. CDR3 length: 15 amino acids. Germline CDR1 and CDR2: SGHAT and FQNNGV. For the CDR3, the DNA is TGTGCCAGCAGTCCAAGCGGGAGATCAGACAATGAGCAGATCTTC. It translates to CASSPSGRSDNEQIF.

The chain combines TRBV3-1 with TRBJ1-6; D ambiguous. Germline V gene lookup returns CDR1 LGHDT and CDR2 YNNKEL (reference sequence). The length of the CDR3 is 17 residues. Trimming shortened V by 0 bases and J by 6 bases, and 15 bases separated the two germline ends. The chain's CDR3 is CASSQDPAGRANSPLHF. The DNA for the CDR3 is TGTGCCAGCAGCCAAGATCCGGCAGGTCGGGCTAATTCACCCCTCCACTTT.

This clonotype was counted only a few times. This chain uses TRBV28 with TRBJ2-3; 7 nucleotides agree with TRBD1. Germline V lookup: CDR1 MDHEN, CDR2 SYDVKM. The CDR3 loop spans 14 amino acids. Trimming cost V 1 base and J 7 bases; bases outside gene matches: 5. The chain's CDR3 is CASSLLTGVNTQYF. For the CDR3, the DNA is TGTGCCAGCAGTTTATTAACAGGGGTGAATACGCAGTATTTT.

This chain joins TRBV5-1 and TRBJ2-3; TRBD2 matches at 10 bases. The CDR3 totals 15 residues. From germline, CDR1 is SGHRS and CDR2 YFSETQ. Unmatched junction bases numbered 2, after V lost 4 bases and J lost 0 bases. CDR3 loop: CASSGLADSTDTQYF. The CDR3 coding sequence is TGCGCCAGCAGCGGACTAGCGGATAGCACAGATACGCAGTATTTT. The variable domain in full, completed from reference TRBV5-1 and TRBJ2-3, reads KAGVTQTPRYLIKTRGQQVTLSCSPISGHRSVSWYQQTPGQGLQFLFEYFSETQRNKGNFPGRFSGRQFSNSRSEMNVSTLELGDSALYLCASSGLADSTDTQYFGPGTRLTVL.

V usage is TRBV7-3 and J usage is TRBJ2-1; D may correspond to TRBD1 or TRBD2 (5 bases each). Trimming took 2 bases from V and 7 from J, leaving 15 bases between them. Per the germline V gene, CDR1 is SGHTA and CDR2 is FQGTGA. This CDR3 region has 15 residues. The CDR3 sequence is CASSLAGSGQNEQFF. CDR3 nucleotide sequence: TGTGCCAGCAGCTTAGCGGGTTCAGGGCAGAATGAGCAGTTCTTC.

This clonotype was picked up a small number of times. The V gene is TRBV20-1, the J gene TRBJ2-3, with 12 bases lining up with TRBD2. The V segment lost 4 bases and the J segment 3 bases; nucleotides outside the gene matches: 8. Per germline, CDR1 DFQATT and CDR2 SNEGSKA (reference sequence). This CDR3 spans 16 amino acids. The CDR3, as DNA: TGCAGTGCTACGAGCCCCGGGACTAGCGGGACAGATACGCAGTATTTT. It codes for CSATSPGTSGTDTQYF.

The chain combines TRBV20-1 with TRBJ2-3; D remains unclear. V lost 7 bases to trimming and J lost 12 bases, with 17 bases between them. The CDR3 is 11 residues long. Per the germline V gene, CDR1 is DFQATT and CDR2 is SNEGSKA (reference sequence). The CDR3 DNA sequence: TGCAGTGTTCAAACCCTAGACTCCCAGTATTTT. Translation: CSVQTLDSQYF.

V usage is TRBV7-2 and J usage is TRBJ2-5; 10 bases line up with TRBD2. CDR1 is SGHTA and CDR2 is FQGNSA in the germline V gene. Germline trimming cut 5 bases from V and 11 bases from J; bases unmatched to any gene: 14. This CDR3 comprises 15 residues. The CDR3 region has the DNA TGTGCCAGCAGCCTCGCACTAGCGGGATTTTATGAGCAGTACTTC. Translation gives CASSLALAGFYEQYF.